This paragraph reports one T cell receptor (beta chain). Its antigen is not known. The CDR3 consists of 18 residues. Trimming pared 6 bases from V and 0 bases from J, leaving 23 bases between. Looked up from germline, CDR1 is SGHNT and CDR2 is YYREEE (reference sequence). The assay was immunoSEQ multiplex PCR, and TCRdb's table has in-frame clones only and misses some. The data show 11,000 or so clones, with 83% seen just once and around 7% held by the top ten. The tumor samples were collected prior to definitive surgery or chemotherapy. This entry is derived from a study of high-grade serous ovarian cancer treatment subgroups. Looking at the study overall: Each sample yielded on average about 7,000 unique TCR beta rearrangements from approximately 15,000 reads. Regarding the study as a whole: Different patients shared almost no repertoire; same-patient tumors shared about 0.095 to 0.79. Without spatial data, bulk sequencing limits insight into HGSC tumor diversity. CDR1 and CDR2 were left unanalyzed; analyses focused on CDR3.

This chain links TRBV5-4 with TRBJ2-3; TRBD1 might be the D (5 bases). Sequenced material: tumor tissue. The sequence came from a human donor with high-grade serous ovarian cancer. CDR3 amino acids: CASTSGALPRSSTDTQYF. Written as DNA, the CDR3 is TGTGCCAGCACCTCTGGGGCCTTGCCGAGATCAAGCACAGATACGCAGTATTTT.